A selection of T cell receptor beta chains follows, all from one sample in a study of identifying expanded T cells in peripheral blood. Sequencing was performed with immunoSEQ multiplex PCR; in TCRdb, only in-frame clones are kept and a portion is missing. The table lists roughly 130,000 clones, 86% of them singletons. Sequencing was done on a sample of blood. The receptors were gathered from a person aged 18 to 70 in good health. Each CDR3 is given with its conserved first and last residue. A D gene is named only where the DNA matches it firmly. For some rows the clone size is stated as once, few or many, or as a class when expanded; others skip it.

clone size,V gene,D gene,J gene,CDR3 protein,CDR3 DNA
few,TRBV7-2,-,TRBJ2-1,CASSTPDSSNEQFF,TGTGCCAGCAGCACGCCCGACAGCTCAAATGAGCAGTTCTTC
-,TRBV2,-,TRBJ1-5,CASSEGDIGNQPQHF,TGTGCCAGCAGTGAAGGGGATATAGGCAATCAGCCCCAGCATTTT
-,TRBV7-2,TRBD2,TRBJ2-2,CASSFEGTSGTGELFF,TGTGCCAGCAGCTTCGAAGGGACTAGCGGGACCGGGGAGCTGTTTTTT
-,TRBV28,-,TRBJ2-1,CASATLGNEQFF,TGTGCCAGTGCGACCCTGGGTAATGAGCAGTTCTTC
-,TRBV5-6,-,TRBJ1-5,CASSLVGHNQPQHF,TGTGCCAGCAGCTTGGTGGGACACAATCAGCCCCAGCATTTT
-,TRBV13,TRBD2,TRBJ2-1,CASSLTGLAGNEQFF,TGTGCCAGCAGCTTAACCGGACTAGCGGGCAATGAGCAGTTCTTC
-,TRBV11-3,-,TRBJ2-7,CASSLGDGGIYEQYF,TGTGCCAGCAGCTTGGGAGATGGGGGTATCTACGAGCAGTACTTC
few,TRBV18,TRBD1,TRBJ1-5,CASSAQGQPQHF,TGTGCCAGCTCAGCACAGGGGCAGCCCCAGCATTTT
-,TRBV9,TRBD2,TRBJ2-3,CASSVSPGGWTDTQYF,TGTGCCAGCAGCGTATCCCCGGGGGGGTGGACAGATACGCAGTATTTT
once,TRBV11-3,-,TRBJ1-1,CASSLSEVNTEAFF,TGTGCCAGCAGCTTAAGTGAAGTGAACACTGAAGCTTTCTTT
-,TRBV6-5,-,TRBJ2-5,CASRAGWDGETQYF,TGTGCCAGCAGGGCTGGGTGGGACGGAGAGACCCAGTACTTC
-,TRBV10-3,-,TRBJ2-5,CAISDGVGETQYF,TGTGCCATCAGTGACGGGGTGGGGGAGACCCAGTACTTC
-,TRBV4-1,TRBD2,TRBJ2-1,CASSQGEGGLSYNEQFF,TGCGCCAGCAGCCAAGGGGAGGGAGGCCTCTCCTACAATGAGCAGTTCTTC
-,TRBV19,-,TRBJ1-1,CASTGPRPNTEAFF,TGTGCCAGTACCGGGCCGCGGCCGAACACTGAAGCTTTCTTT
-,TRBV15,-,TRBJ2-5,CATSREETQYF,TGTGCCACCAGCAGAGAGGAGACCCAGTACTTC
-,TRBV5-4,-,TRBJ1-2,CASSPRTLQLLGGYTF,TGTGCCAGCAGCCCAAGAACGTTACAGCTGCTCGGGGGCTACACCTTC